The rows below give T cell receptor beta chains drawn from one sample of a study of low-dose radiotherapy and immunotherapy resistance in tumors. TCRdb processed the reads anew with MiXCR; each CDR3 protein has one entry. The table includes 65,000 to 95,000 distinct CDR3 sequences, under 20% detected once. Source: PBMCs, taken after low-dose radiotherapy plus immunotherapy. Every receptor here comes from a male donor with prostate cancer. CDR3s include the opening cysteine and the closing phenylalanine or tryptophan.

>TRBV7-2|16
CASSYTTGWSNQPQHF
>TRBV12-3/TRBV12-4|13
CASSRTMNTEAFF
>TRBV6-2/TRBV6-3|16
CASSQLTSGDNNEQFF
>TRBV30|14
CASTWDSSTDTQYF
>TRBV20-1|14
CSARRQGAGGEAFF
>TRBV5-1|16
CASSSGLGGIYNEQFF
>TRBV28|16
CASSPPRDRVPNEQFF
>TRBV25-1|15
CASSRPAGGPETQYF
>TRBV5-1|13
CASSGGNTGELFF
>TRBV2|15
CASTPQPDSTDTQYF
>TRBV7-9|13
CASRESGTPEQFF
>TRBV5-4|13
CASIQVGGTEAFF
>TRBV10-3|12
CAISVGDGEQYF
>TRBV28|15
CASSLSGGLKNIQYF
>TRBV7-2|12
CASSLPTDTQYF